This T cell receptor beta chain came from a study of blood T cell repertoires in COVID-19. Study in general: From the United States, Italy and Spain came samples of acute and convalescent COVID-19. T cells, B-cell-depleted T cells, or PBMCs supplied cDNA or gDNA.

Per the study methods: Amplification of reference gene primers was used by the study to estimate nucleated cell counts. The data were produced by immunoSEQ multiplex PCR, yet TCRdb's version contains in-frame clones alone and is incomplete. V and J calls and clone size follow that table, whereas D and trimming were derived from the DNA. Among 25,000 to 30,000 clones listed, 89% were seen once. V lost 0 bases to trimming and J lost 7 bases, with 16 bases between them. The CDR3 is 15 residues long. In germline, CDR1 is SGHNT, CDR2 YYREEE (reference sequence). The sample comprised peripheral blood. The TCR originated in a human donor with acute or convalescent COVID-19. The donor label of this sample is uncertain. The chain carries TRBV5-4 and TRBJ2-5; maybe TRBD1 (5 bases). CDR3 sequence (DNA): TGTGCCAGCAGCTTGGGGCAGGGTGGTTTCGGGACCCAGTACTTC. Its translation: CASSLGQGGFGTQYF.